This T cell receptor beta chain was observed in a study of shared clonotypes between healthy human individuals. V shed 2 bases and J shed 3 bases, with 9 bases lying between them. This CDR3 is 14 amino acids long. The germline CDR1 and CDR2 sequences are SGHRS and YFSETQ. Note on this clone: The identical CDR3 is also encoded by other nucleotide sequences in the sample.

The assay was immunoSEQ multiplex PCR, and TCRdb's table has in-frame clones only and misses some. The sample lists some 2,500,000 clones, 80% to 95% seen once, with 0.36% in the top ten. The chain joins TRBV5-1 to TRBJ2-1, with a tentative D call TRBD2 (5 bases). This TCR was recovered from a man aged 18 to 29 in good health. Some clones in this sample may be carry-over from other donors' samples. What was sequenced was naive CD4+ T cells from PBMCs. The subset denotes: CD45RA+ positively selected. Written as DNA, the CDR3 is TGCGCCAGCAGCTTATCCGCGGGCTACAATGAGCAGTTCTTC. Amino acid sequence: CASSLSAGYNEQFF. The whole variable domain, remainder taken from reference TRBV5-1 and TRBJ2-1, is KAGVTQTPRYLIKTRGQQVTLSCSPISGHRSVSWYQQTPGQGLQFLFEYFSETQRNKGNFPGRFSGRQFSNSRSEMNVSTLELGDSALYLCASSLSAGYNEQFFGPGTRLTVL.